This T cell receptor beta chain was recovered during a study of blood T cell repertoires in COVID-19. Study overall: Samples taken during acute and convalescent COVID-19 were collected in the United States, Italy and Spain. T cells, B-cell-depleted T cells, or PBMCs supplied cDNA or gDNA.

In the original workflow: Reference gene primer amplification gave estimated nucleated cell counts. Assay: immunoSEQ multiplex PCR; the TCRdb copy retains only in-frame clones and omits some. V and J calls and clone size are those listed in that table; D and trimming were worked out from the DNA. The sample includes approximately 500,000 clones, roughly 89% of them seen just once. The V gene's germline CDR1 is MNHEY and CDR2 SVGAGI. Trimming stripped 6 bases from V and 1 base from J, with 13 bases between. CDR3 length: 14 amino acids. Patients at the Seattle site were enrolled during active infection and followed longitudinally.

This clonotype was sampled from a man aged 18-30 years with COVID-19, enrolled during active disease. Sequenced sample: peripheral blood. The chain links TRBV6-5 to TRBJ2-7; D is unresolved. The CDR3, as DNA: TGTGCCAGCAGGATGCCGGGTTATTCCTACGAGCAGTACTTC. Its translation is CASRMPGYSYEQYF.